This T cell receptor (beta chain) was captured in a study of shared clonotypes between healthy human individuals. Study information: Used for every donor were three CD4 naive, three CD4 memory, two CD8 naive and one CD8 memory plate. Study results and limitations: An expected dependence of interdonor clonotype sharing on sequencing depth was noted. Lower generation probabilities were found for non-shared clonotypes than for those shared by all four donors.

The CDR3 covers 14 residues. Germline CDR1 is SGHRS and CDR2 is YFSETQ. V trimming: 5 bases; J trimming: 5 bases; junction bases outside the gene matches: 3. The authors divided CD4+ cells into CD45RA+ naive and CD45RA-negative memory subsets. Repertoires were generated with immunoSEQ multiplex PCR, while TCRdb's copy carries only in-frame clones and drops some. Among about 960,000 clones listed, more than 75% were seen once. Worth noting for this clone: Its specificity is unknown.

The V call is TRBV5-1, the J call TRBJ2-1; 11 nucleotides match TRBD2. The clonotype comes from a man between 18 and 29 years old in good health. Input material: memory CD4+ T cells sorted from blood. Subset here: CD45RA-negative fraction. CDR3 coding DNA: TGCGCCAGCAGGCCGGGACTAGCGGACAATGAGCAGTTCTTC. Encoded protein: CASRPGLADNEQFF.